This TCR beta chain was sequenced for a study of cytomegalovirus exposure and HLA in healthy donors. Findings and limits, study-wide: A few of the chains that were CMV-associated were confirmed in vitro to be specific for CMV antigens. There were approximately 150 TCR beta chains listed as cytomegalovirus-associated.

Trimming stripped 5 bases from V and 3 bases from J, with 10 bases between. CDR1 and CDR2 (germline): MDHEN, SYDVKM. There are 13 residues in the CDR3. Libraries were prepared by immunoSEQ multiplex PCR; TCRdb keeps only in-frame clonotypes and omits some of them. This table holds 100,000 to 120,000 clones, 70% to 90% found once. Details on this clone: What it recognizes is unknown.

The receptor was isolated from a woman between 18 and 29 years old in good health and CMV-seropositive. Sequenced input: PBMCs. The V call is TRBV28, the J call TRBJ1-2; D possibly corresponds to TRBD1 (5 bases). In nucleotides, the CDR3 is TGTGCCAGCAGTGGGGGGTCCCACTATGGCTACACCTTC. Protein product: CASSGGSHYGYTF.